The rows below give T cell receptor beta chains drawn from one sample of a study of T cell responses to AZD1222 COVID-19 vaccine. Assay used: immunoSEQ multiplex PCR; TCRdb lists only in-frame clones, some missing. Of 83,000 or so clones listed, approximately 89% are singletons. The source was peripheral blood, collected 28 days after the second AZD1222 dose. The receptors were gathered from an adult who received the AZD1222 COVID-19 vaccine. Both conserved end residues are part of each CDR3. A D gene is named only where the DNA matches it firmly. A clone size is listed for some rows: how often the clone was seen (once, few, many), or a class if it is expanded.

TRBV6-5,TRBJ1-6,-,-,CASRLTDNSPLHF,TGTGCCAGCAGATTGACAGATAATTCACCCCTCCACTTT
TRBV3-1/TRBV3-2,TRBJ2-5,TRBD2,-,CASSQGPSGRKGGRETQYF,TGTGCCAGCAGCCAAGGTCCCAGCGGGAGGAAGGGGGGAAGAGAGACCCAGTACTTC
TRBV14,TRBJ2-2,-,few,CASSQEGRELFF,TGTGCCAGCAGCCAAGAGGGCCGGGAGCTGTTTTTT
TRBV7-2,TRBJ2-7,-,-,CASSPTSGPQYEQYF,TGTGCCAGCAGCCCAACCAGCGGGCCTCAATACGAGCAGTACTTC
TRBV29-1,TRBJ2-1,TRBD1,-,CSVTGTGVVNEQFF,TGCAGCGTCACCGGGACAGGGGTGGTCAATGAGCAGTTCTTC
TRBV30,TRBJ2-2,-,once,CAWTTGPNTGELFF,TGTGCCTGGACTACAGGACCAAACACCGGGGAGCTGTTTTTT
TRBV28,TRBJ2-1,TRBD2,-,CASSPGLAGGRKQFF,TGTGCCAGCAGTCCGGGACTAGCGGGAGGGCGCAAGCAGTTCTTC
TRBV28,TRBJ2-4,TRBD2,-,CASSFTSGVAKNIQYF,TGTGCCAGCAGTTTCACGAGCGGGGTAGCCAAAAACATTCAGTACTTC
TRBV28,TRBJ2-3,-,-,CASSFSSSDTQYF,TGTGCCAGCAGTTTCTCTAGCTCAGATACGCAGTATTTT
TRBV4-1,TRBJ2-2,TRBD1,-,CASSLRTGNTGELFF,TGCGCCAGCAGCCTACGGACAGGGAACACCGGGGAGCTGTTTTTT
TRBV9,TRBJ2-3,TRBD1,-,CASSFRTGQGSDTQYF,TGTGCCAGCAGCTTTCGGACAGGGCAGGGCTCAGATACGCAGTATTTT
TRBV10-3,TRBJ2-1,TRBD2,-,CAISETAGVENEQFF,TGTGCCATCAGTGAGACAGCGGGAGTAGAGAATGAGCAGTTCTTC
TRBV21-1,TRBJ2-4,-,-,CASSKEGQLVAKNIQYF,TGTGCCAGCAGCAAAGAAGGGCAGCTTGTAGCCAAAAACATTCAGTACTTC
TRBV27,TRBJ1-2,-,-,CASSLGAGASIYGYTF,TGTGCCAGCAGTTTAGGAGCAGGGGCATCGATCTATGGCTACACCTTC
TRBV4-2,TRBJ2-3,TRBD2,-,CASSQVILAGIGGTDTQYF,TGTGCCAGCAGCCAAGTGATACTAGCGGGGATTGGGGGCACAGATACGCAGTATTTT